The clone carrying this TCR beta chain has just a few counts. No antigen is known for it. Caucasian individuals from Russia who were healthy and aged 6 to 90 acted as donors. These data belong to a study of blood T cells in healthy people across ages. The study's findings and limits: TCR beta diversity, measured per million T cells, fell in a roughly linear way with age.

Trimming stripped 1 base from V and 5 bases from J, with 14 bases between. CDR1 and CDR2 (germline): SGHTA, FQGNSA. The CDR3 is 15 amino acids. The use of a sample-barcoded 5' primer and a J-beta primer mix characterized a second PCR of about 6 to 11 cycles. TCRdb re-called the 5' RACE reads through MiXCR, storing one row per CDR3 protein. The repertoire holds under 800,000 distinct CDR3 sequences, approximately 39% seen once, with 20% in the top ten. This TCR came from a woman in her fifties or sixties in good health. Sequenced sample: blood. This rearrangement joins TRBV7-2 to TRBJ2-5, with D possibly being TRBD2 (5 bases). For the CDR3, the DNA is TGTGCCAGCAGCTTAGAAGGCGCTAGCTGGGAGACCCAGTACTTC. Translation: CASSLEGASWETQYF.